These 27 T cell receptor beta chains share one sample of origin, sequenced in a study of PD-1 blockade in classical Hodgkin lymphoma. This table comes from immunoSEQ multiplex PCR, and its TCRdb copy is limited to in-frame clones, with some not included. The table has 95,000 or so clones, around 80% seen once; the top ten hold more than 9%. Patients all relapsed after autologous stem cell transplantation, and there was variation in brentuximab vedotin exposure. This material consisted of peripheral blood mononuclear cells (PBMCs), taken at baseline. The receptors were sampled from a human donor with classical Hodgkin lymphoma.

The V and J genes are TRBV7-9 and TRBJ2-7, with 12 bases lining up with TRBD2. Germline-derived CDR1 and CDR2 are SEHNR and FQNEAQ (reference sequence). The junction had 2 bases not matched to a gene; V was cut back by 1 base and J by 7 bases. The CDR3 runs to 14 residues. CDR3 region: CASSLGLAGEEQYF. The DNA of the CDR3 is TGTGCCAGCAGCTTAGGACTAGCGGGAGAAGAGCAGTACTTC.

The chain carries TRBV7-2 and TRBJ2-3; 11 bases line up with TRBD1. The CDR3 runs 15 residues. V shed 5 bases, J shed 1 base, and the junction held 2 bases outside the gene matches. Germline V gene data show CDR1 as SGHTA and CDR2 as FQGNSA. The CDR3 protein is CASSMDRGRTDTQYF. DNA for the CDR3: TGTGCCAGCAGCATGGACAGGGGGCGCACAGATACGCAGTATTTT.

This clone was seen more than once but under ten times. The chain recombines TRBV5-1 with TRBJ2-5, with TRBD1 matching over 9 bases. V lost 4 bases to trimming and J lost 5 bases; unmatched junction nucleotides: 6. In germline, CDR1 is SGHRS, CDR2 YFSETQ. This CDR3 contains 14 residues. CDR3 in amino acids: CASSPGTGSETQYF. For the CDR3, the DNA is TGCGCCAGCAGCCCCGGGACAGGGAGTGAGACCCAGTACTTC.

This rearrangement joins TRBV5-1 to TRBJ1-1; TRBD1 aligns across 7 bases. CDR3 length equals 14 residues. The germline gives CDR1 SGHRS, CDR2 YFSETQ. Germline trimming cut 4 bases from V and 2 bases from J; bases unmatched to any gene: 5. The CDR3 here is CASSDWTGNTEAFF. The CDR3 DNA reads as TGCGCCAGCAGCGACTGGACAGGCAACACTGAAGCTTTCTTT.

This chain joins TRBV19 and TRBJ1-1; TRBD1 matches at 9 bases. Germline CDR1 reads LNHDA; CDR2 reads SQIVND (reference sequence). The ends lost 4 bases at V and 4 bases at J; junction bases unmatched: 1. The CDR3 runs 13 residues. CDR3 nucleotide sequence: TGTGCCAGTAGTACGACAGGGGGCACTGAAGCTTTCTTT. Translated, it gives CASSTTGGTEAFF.

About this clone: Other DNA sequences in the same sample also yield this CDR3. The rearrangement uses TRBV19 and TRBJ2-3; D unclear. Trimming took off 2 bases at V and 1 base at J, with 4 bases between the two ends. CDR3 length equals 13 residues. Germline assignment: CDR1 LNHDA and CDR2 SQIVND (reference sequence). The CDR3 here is CASSIQGTDTQYF. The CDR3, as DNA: TGTGCCAGTAGTATACAAGGCACAGATACGCAGTATTTT.

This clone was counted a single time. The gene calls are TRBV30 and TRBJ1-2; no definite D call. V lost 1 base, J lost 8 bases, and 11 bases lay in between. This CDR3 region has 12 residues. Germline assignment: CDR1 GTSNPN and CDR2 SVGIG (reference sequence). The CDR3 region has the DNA TGTGCCTGGAGTGGGGTTCTTGGGGGCTACACCTTC. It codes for CAWSGVLGGYTF.

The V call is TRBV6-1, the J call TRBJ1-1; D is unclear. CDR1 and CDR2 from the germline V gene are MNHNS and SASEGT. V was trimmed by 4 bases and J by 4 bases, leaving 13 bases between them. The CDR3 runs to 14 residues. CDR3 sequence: CASSVGDLGTEAFF. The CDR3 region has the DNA TGTGCCAGCAGTGTCGGGGATTTGGGCACTGAAGCTTTCTTT.

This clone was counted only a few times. CDR3 nucleotides: TGTGCCAGCAGCTCGTACGCAACCGGGACGCGAACCTACGAGCAGTACTTC. The encoded protein is CASSSYATGTRTYEQYF. The gene calls are TRBV5-4 and TRBJ2-7, with D tentatively TRBD1 or TRBD2 (5 bases each). This CDR3 spans 17 amino acids. V was pared by 3 bases and J by 2 bases, with 21 bases between. Per the germline V gene, CDR1 is SGHNT and CDR2 is YYREEE (reference sequence).

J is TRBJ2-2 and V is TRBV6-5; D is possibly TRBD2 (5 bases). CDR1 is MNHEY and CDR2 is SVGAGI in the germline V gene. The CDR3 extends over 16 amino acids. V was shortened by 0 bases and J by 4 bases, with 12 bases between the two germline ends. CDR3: CASSYSVGVGTGELFF. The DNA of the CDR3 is TGTGCCAGCAGTTACTCGGTGGGAGTGGGCACCGGGGAGCTGTTTTTT.

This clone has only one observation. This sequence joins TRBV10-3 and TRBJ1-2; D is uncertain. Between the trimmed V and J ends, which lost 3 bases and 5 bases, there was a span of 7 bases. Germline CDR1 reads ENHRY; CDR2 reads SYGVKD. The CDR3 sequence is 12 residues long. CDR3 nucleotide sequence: TGTGCCATCAGTGACCCCCTGTATGGCTACACCTTC. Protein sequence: CAISDPLYGYTF.

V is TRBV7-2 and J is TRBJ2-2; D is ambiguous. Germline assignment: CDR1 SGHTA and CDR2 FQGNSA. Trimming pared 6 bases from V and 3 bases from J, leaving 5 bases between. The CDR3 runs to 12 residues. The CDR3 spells CASSRYTGELFF. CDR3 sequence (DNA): TGTGCCAGCAGTCGCTACACCGGGGAGCTGTTTTTT.

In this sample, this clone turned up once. CDR3 sequence: CASRPTGAPSGYTF. CDR3 DNA sequence: TGTGCCAGCAGACCGACAGGGGCCCCAAGCGGCTACACCTTC. This chain links TRBV6-6 with TRBJ1-2; 8 bases align to TRBD1. CDR1 is MNHNY, CDR2 SVGAGI, per germline (reference sequence). CDR3 length equals 14 residues. Germline trimming cut 6 bases from V and 8 bases from J; bases unmatched to any gene: 11.

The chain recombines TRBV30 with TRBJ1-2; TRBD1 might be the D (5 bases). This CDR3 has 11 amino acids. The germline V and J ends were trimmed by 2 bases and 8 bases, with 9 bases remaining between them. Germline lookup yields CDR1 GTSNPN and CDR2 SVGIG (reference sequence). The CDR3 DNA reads TGTGCCTGGAGTCTAGGGGTAGGCTACACCTTC. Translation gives CAWSLGVGYTF.

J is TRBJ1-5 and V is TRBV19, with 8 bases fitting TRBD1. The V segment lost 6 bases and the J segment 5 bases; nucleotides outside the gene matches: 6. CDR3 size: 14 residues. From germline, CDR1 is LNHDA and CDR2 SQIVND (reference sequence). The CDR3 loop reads CASSWTGRDQPQHF. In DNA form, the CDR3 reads TGTGCCAGTAGCTGGACAGGGAGGGATCAGCCCCAGCATTTT.

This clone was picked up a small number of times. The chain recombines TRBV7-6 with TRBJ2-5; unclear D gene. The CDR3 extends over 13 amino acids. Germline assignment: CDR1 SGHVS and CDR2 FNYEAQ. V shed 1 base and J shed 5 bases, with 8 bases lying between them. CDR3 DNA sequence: TGTGCCAGCAGCTTAGGGGCGTGGGAGACCCAGTACTTC. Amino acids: CASSLGAWETQYF.

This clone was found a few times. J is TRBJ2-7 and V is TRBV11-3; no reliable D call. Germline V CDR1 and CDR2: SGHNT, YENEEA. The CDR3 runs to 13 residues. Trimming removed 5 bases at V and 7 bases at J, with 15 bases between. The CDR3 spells CASSHGPQREQYF. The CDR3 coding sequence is TGTGCCAGCAGCCATGGGCCTCAACGGGAGCAGTACTTC.

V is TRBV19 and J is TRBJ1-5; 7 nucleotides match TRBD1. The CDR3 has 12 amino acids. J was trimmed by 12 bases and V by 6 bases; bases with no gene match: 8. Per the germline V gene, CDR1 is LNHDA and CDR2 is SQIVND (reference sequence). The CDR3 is CASRVGDRVQHF. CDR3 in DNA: TGTGCCAGTAGAGTAGGGGACAGAGTCCAGCATTTT.

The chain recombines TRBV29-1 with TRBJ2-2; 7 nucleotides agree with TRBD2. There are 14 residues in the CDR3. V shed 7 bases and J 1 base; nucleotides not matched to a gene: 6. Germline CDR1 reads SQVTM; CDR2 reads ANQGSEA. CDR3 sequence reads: CSALAGQNTGELFF. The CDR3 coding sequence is TGCAGCGCTTTAGCGGGCCAGAACACCGGGGAGCTGTTTTTT.

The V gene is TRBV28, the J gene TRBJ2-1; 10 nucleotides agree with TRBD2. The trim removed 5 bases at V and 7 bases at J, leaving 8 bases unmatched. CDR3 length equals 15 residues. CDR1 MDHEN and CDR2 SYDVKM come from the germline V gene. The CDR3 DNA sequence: TGTGCCAGCAGTATGCTAGCGGGAGTAGGAAATGAGCAGTTCTTC. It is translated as CASSMLAGVGNEQFF. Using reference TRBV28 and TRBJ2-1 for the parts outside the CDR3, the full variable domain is DVKVTQSSRYLVKRTGEKVFLECVQDMDHENMFWYRQDPGLGLRLIYFSYDVKMKEKGDIPEGYSVSREKKERFSLILESASTNQTSMYLCASSMLAGVGNEQFFGPGTRLTVL.

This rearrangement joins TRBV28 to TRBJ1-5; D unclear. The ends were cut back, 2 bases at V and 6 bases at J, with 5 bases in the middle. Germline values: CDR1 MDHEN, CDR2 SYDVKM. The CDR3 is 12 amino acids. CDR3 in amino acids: CASSLQVQPQHF. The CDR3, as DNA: TGTGCCAGCAGTTTACAGGTTCAGCCCCAGCATTTT.

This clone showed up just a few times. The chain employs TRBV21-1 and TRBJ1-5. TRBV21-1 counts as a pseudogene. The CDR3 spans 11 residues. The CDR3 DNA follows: TGTGCCAGCCCGGGTCCTCAGCCCCAGCATTTT. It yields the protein CASPGPQPQHF.

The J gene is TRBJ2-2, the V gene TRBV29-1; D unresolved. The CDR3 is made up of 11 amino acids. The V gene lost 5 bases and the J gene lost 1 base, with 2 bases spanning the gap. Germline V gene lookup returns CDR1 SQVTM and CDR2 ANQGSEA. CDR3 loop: CSVKNTGELFF. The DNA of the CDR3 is TGCAGCGTTAAGAACACCGGGGAGCTGTTTTTT.

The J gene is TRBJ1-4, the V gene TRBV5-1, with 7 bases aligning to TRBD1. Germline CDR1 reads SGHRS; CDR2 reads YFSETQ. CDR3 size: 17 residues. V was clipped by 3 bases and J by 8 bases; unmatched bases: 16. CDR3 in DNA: TGCGCCAGCAGCTCGACCGGGACAGCCCTGGGGAGAGAAAAACTGTTTTTT. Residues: CASSSTGTALGREKLFF.

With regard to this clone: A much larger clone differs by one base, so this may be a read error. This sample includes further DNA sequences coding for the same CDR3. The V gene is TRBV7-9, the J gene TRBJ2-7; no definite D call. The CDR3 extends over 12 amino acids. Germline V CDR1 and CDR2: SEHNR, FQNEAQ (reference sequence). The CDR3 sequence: CASSLVGYEQYF. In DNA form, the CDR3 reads TGTGCCAGCAGTTTAGTTGGCTACGAGCAGTACTTC. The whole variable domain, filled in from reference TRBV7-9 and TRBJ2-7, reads DTGVSQNPRHKITKRGQNVTFRCDPISEHNRLYWYRQTLGQGPEFLTYFQNEAQLEKSRLLSDRFSAERPKGSFSTLEIQRTEQGDSAMYLCASSLVGYEQYFGPGTRLTVT.

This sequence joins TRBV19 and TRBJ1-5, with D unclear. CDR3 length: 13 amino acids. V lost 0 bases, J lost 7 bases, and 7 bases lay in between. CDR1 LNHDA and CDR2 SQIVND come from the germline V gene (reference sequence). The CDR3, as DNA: TGTGCCAGTAGTATAGAGAGTTACCAGCCCCAGCATTTT. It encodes CASSIESYQPQHF.

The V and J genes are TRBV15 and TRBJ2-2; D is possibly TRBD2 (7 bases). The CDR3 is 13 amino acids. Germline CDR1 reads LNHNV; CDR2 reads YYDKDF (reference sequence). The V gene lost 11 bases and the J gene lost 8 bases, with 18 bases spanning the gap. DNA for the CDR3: TGTGCCTCGGGGGCGGGAGTCTCAGGGGAGCTGTTTTTT. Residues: CASGAGVSGELFF.